This TCR beta chain was documented in a study of blood T cell repertoires in COVID-19. Sequencing was performed with immunoSEQ multiplex PCR; in TCRdb, only in-frame clones are kept and a portion is missing. The table lists about 220,000 clones, 85% to 90% of them singletons. Ages ranged from about 18 to 89 years, with residence in 24 US areas. This sequence was found in a woman under 30 in a cohort exposed to, infected with or recovered from COVID-19 (not recorded which). The specimen was PBMCs or T cells enriched from blood (not recorded which).

CDR3 loop: CASSLTGLRGDEQYF. CDR3 bases: TGTGCCAGCAGCTTAACTGGGCTGCGGGGGGACGAGCAGTACTTC. The chain combines TRBV7-3 with TRBJ2-7; 8 bases fit TRBD2. Germline lookup yields CDR1 SGHTA and CDR2 FQGTGA. The CDR3 contains 15 residues. Trimming took 0 bases from V and 5 from J; bases not matched to a gene: 6.